This TCR beta chain was sequenced for a study of OX40 agonist ivuxolimab in advanced cancers. Looking at the study overall: The patients received agonistic anti-OX40 (CD134) antibody ivuxolimab. Therapy given before enrollment (anti-PD-1, anti-PD-L1 or anti-CTLA-4) was allowed, and around 41% had some. The study, taken as a whole, reports: Clonal expansion from baseline to week 6 occurred in both CD4+ and CD8+ T cells.

Assay: immunoSEQ multiplex PCR; the TCRdb copy retains only in-frame clones and omits some. The repertoire holds 30,000 to 35,000 clones, with 65% to 75% as singletons. About this clone: Antigen: not known.

The length of the CDR3 is 17 residues. Germline V CDR1 and CDR2: LNHDA, SQIVND (reference sequence). The V gene end was trimmed by 5 bases and the J gene end by 1 base; junction bases not matched to a gene: 12. The chain employs TRBV19 and TRBJ1-2; 8 bases line up with TRBD1. The sequence was obtained from an adult with an advanced solid tumor such as melanoma, head and neck, liver or kidney cancer. Specimen: CD4+ or CD8+ T cells sorted from blood, collected in a trial of the OX40 agonist ivuxolimab. The CDR3: CASSFSGTGLRNYGYTF. CDR3 DNA: TGTGCCAGTAGTTTCTCAGGGACAGGACTTCGTAACTATGGCTACACCTTC.